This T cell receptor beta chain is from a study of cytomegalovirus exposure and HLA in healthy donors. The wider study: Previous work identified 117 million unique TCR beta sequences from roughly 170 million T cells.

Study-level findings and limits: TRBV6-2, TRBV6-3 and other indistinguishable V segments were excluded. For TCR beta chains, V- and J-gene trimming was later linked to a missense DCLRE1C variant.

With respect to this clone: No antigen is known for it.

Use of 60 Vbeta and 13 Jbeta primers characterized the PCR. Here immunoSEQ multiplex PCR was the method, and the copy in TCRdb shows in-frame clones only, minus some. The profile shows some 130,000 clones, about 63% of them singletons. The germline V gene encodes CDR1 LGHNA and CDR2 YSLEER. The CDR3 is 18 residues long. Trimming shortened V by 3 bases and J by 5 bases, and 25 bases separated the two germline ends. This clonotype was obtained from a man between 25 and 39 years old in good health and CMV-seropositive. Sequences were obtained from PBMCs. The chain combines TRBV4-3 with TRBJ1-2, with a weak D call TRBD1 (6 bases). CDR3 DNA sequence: TGCGCCAGCAGCCATAGGACCTTCGGAGACAGGTCTCCATATGGCTACACCTTC. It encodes CASSHRTFGDRSPYGYTF.